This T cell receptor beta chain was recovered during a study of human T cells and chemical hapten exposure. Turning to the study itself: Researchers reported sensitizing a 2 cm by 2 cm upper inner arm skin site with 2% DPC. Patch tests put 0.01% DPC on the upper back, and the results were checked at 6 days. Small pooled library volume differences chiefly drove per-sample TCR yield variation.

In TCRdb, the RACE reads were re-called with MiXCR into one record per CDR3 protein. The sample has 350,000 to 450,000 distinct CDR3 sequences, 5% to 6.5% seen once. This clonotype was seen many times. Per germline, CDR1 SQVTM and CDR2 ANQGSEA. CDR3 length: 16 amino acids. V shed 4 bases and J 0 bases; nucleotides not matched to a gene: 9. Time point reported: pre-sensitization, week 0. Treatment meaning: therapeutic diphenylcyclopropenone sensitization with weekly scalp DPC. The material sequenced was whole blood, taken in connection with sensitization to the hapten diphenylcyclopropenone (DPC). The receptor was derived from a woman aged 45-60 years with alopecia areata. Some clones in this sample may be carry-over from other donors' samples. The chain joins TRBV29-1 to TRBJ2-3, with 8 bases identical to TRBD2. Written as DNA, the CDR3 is TGCAGCGTTGGATTCGGAGCGGGAGTTAGCACAGATACGCAGTATTTT. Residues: CSVGFGAGVSTDTQYF.